The clone carrying this TCR beta chain was detected only a few times. These data come from a study of CD8 T cells in Susac syndrome. Random hexamers were used to reverse transcribe the RNA input (roughly 0.5 to 1 ug). TCRdb reprocessed the immunoSEQ multiplex PCR reads via MiXCR and lists one record per CDR3 protein. The sample records approximately 110,000 distinct CDR3 sequences, about 94% being singletons. In germline, CDR1 is LNHDA, CDR2 SQIVND (reference sequence). The CDR3 covers 15 residues. V was trimmed by 11 bases and J by 1 base, leaving 15 bases between them. This rearrangement joins TRBV19 to TRBJ2-6, with D perhaps being TRBD1 or TRBD2 (5 bases each). The sequence came from a human donor in good health. Material: CD4+ T cells from PBMCs. The CDR3 is CASGTEPSGANVLTF. CDR3 nucleotides: TGTGCCTCCGGGACGGAACCGTCTGGGGCCAACGTCCTGACTTTC.